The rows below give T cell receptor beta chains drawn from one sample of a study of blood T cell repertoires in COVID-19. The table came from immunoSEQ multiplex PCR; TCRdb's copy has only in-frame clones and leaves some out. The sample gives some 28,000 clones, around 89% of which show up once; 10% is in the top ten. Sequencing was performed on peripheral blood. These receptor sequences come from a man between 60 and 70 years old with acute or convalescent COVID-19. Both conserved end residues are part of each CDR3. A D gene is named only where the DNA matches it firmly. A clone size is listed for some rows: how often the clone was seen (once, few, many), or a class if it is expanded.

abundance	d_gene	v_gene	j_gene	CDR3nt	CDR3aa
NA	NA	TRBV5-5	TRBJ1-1	TGTGCCAGCAGCTTGGGCAGGGCGGCCACTGAAGCTTTCTTT	CASSLGRAATEAFF
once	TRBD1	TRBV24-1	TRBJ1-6	TGTGCCACCAGTGTCGGGACAGGGGCCCATAATTCACCCCTCCACTTT	CATSVGTGAHNSPLHF
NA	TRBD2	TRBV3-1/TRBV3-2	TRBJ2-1	TGTGCCAGCAGCCACTCCGGGACTAGCTACAATGAGCAGTTCTTC	CASSHSGTSYNEQFF
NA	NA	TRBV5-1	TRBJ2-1	TGCGCCAGCAGCCCCTCCTTACTTCGCTCCTACAATGAGCAGTTCTTC	CASSPSLLRSYNEQFF
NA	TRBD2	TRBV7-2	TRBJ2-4	TGTGCCAGCAGCTTAAGACTAGCGGGAGCGGAAGGCAAAAACATTCAGTACTTC	CASSLRLAGAEGKNIQYF
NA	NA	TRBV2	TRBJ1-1	TGTGCCAGCCAGGGACACTTGAACACTGAAGCTTTCTTT	CASQGHLNTEAFF
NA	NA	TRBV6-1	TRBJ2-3	TGTGCCAGCAGTGAATGGCCGAGCACAGATACGCAGTATTTT	CASSEWPSTDTQYF
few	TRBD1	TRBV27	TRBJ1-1	TGTGCCAGCAGTTTAACCGGGACAGGAAACACTGAAGCTTTCTTT	CASSLTGTGNTEAFF
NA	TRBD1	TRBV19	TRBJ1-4	TGTGCCAGTAGTATTGGACCCCTCGGGGACAGCCGTAATGTCGCAACTAATGAAAAACTGTTTTTT	CASSIGPLGDSRNVATNEKLFF
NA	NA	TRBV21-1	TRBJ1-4	TGTGCCAGCAGCAAAGGGGACAGGGACCCCGGGGACGAAAAACTGTTTTTT	CASSKGDRDPGDEKLFF
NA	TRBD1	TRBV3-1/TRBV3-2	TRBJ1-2	TGTGCCAGCAGCCTCGACAGGGGTAAGGGCTACACCTTC	CASSLDRGKGYTF
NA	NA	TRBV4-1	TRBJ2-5	TGCGCCAGCAGCCTACCACAGGGATCCGCGGAGACCCAGTACTTC	CASSLPQGSAETQYF
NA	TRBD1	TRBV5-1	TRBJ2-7	TGCGCCAGCAGCCCAAGTTTGACAGGGGGCGCCTACGAGCAGTACTTC	CASSPSLTGGAYEQYF
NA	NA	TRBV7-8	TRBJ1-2	TGTGCCAGCAGCTTAGCGCACCTAGGGAGTAGCTATGGCTACACCTTC	CASSLAHLGSSYGYTF
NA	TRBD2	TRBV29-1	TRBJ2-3	TGCAGCGTTGATCCTACTAGCGGGAGGGCCACCACAGATACGCAGTATTTT	CSVDPTSGRATTDTQYF
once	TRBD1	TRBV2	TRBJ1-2	TGTGCCAGCAGTGGGTGGGGACAGGGAGACTACACCTTC	CASSGWGQGDYTF
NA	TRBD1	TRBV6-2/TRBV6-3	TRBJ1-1	TGTGCCAGCAGTTCAAACAGGGGGCGAATTGTTGCAAACACTGAAGCTTTCTTT	CASSSNRGRIVANTEAFF
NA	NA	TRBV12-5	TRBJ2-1	TGTGCTAGTGGTTTTAGGGGGGGGGATTACAATGAGCAGTTCTTC	CASGFRGGDYNEQFF
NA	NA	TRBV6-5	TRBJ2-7	TGTGCCAGCAGTTACGGCGGCAGAGCCTACGAGCAGTACTTC	CASSYGGRAYEQYF
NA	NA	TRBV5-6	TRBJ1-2	TGTGCCAGCAGCTTGTCGACCCCCCGACTCGGGGGTGGCTACACCTTC	CASSLSTPRLGGGYTF
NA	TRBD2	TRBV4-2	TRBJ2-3	TGTGCCAGCAGCCAAGACGGGACTAGCGCCAGAGATACGCAGTATTTT	CASSQDGTSARDTQYF
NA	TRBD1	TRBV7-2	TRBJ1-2	TGTGCCAGCAGCTCACACGGGGACAGGGGACTCGGCTACACCTTC	CASSSHGDRGLGYTF
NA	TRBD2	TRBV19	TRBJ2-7	TGTGCCAGTAGCACCAGAGCGGGAACGGCCTACGAGCAGTACTTC	CASSTRAGTAYEQYF
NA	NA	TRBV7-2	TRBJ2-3	TGTGCCAGCAGCTTCCGGAGCGCCACAGATACGCAGTATTTT	CASSFRSATDTQYF
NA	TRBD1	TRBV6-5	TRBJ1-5	TGTGCCAGCAATTACAGGGGAAATCAGCCCCAGCATTTT	CASNYRGNQPQHF
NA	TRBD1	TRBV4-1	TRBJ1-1	TGCGCCAGCAGCCAGCCTGGACAGGGGGCCGCTTTCTTT	CASSQPGQGAAFF
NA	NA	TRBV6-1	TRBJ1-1	TGTGCCAGCAGTGACGGGGGGGCGTGGGCTGAAGCTTTCTTT	CASSDGGAWAEAFF